The clone carrying this T cell receptor (beta chain) was counted between two and nine times. This CDR3 contains 14 residues. CDR1 is MGHRA, CDR2 YSYEKL, per germline. Deletions cut 0 bases from V and 6 bases from J, with 9 bases between. This entry is derived from a study of siplizumab effects on memory and regulatory T cells. Produced via immunoSEQ multiplex PCR; TCRdb's table is partial and in-frame only. The sample includes more than 50,000 clones, more than 80% seen only once; the top ten take about two fifths. This rearrangement joins TRBV4-1 to TRBJ1-5; D is unclear. The TCR sequence derives from a human donor in good health. Source material: CD8+ T cells sorted from blood. CDR3 loop: CASSQDRGGQPQHF. CDR3 DNA sequence: TGCGCCAGCAGCCAAGACCGGGGAGGTCAGCCCCAGCATTTT.